Listed here are 26 T cell receptor beta chains from one sample, sequenced in a study of blood T cells in healthy people across ages. Sample-barcoded 5' priming and a J-beta primer mix drove a second PCR of about 6 to 11 cycles. A single record per CDR3 protein comes from TCRdb applying MiXCR to the 5' RACE reads. The profile covers 710,000 or so distinct CDR3 sequences, with roughly 30% appearing a single time and approximately 15% taken by the ten largest. Sample: blood. Receptor source: a woman of 80 years or more in good health.

With regard to this clonotype: A much bigger clone sits one base away, suggesting this may be a read error. The rearrangement uses TRBV6-1 and TRBJ1-2; D not certain. The germline gives CDR1 MNHNS, CDR2 SASEGT. V shed 6 bases and J shed 6 bases, with 14 bases lying between them. This CDR3 has 13 residues. The CDR3 loop reads CASSEGGRDGYTF. CDR3 coding DNA: TGTGCCAGCAGCGAGGGTGGTAGGGATGGCTACACCTTC.

This clonotype was seen many times. V gene TRBV9 combines with J gene TRBJ2-5, with TRBD2 matching over 11 bases. V trimming: 0 bases; J trimming: 2 bases; junction bases outside the gene matches: 6. The CDR3 is made up of 17 amino acids. The germline V gene encodes CDR1 SGDLS and CDR2 YYNGEE. The CDR3 bases are TGTGCCAGCAGCGTAGACCTAGCGGGGGGTATTCAAGAGACCCAGTACTTC. Its translation is CASSVDLAGGIQETQYF.

This clonotype was seen repeatedly, ten times or more. The gene calls are TRBV9 and TRBJ1-1; no clear D. The V gene lost 0 bases and the J gene lost 0 bases, with 3 bases spanning the gap. The CDR3 sequence is 13 residues long. Germline assignment: CDR1 SGDLS and CDR2 YYNGEE. CDR3 bases: TGTGCCAGCAGCGTAGCCGTGAACACTGAAGCTTTCTTT. Amino acids: CASSVAVNTEAFF.

On this clonotype: With a much larger clone just one base away, this may be a read error. The chain carries TRBV28 and TRBJ2-7, with a tentative D call TRBD1 (6 bases). There are 15 residues in the CDR3. The ends were cut back, 7 bases at V and 5 bases at J, with 21 bases in the middle. From germline, CDR1 is MDHEN and CDR2 SYDVKM. Here the CDR3 DNA reads TGTGCCAGCACTGGGTACACCAGACAGGTCGACGAGCAGTACTTC. Residues: CASTGYTRQVDEQYF.

This clonotype was found a few times. A single base separates this from a much larger clone, so it may be a read error. V and J are TRBV29-1 and TRBJ2-3; D not certain. Looked up from germline, CDR1 is SQVTM and CDR2 is ANQGSEA. The CDR3 loop spans 12 amino acids. Trimming took 8 bases from V and 4 from J, leaving 13 bases between them. CDR3: CSCWEGSDTQYF. In DNA, the CDR3 is TGCAGCTGCTGGGAAGGTTCAGATACGCAGTATTTT.

This clonotype was counted many times. This chain joins TRBV6-1 and TRBJ2-1, with D possibly being TRBD2 (6 bases). Per germline, CDR1 MNHNS and CDR2 SASEGT. The CDR3 extends over 15 amino acids. V shed 7 bases and J shed 0 bases, with 13 bases lying between them. This CDR3 is CASNPYGSSYNEQFF. The CDR3 coding sequence is TGTGCCAGCAACCCGTACGGGAGCTCCTACAATGAGCAGTTCTTC.

The chain employs TRBV11-2 and TRBJ2-6; tentative D call: TRBD2 (5 bases). The V gene lost 5 bases and the J gene lost 0 bases, with 8 bases spanning the gap. CDR1 is SGHAT, CDR2 FQNNGV, per germline. This CDR3 contains 15 residues. The CDR3 spells CASSRGFSGANVLTF. The CDR3 coding sequence is TGTGCCAGCAGCCGGGGTTTCTCTGGGGCCAACGTCCTGACTTTC. The full variable domain, its missing parts supplied by reference TRBV11-2 and TRBJ2-6, is EAGVAQSPRYKIIEKRQSVAFWCNPISGHATLYWYQQILGQGPKLLIQFQNNGVVDDSQLPKDRFSAERLKGVDSTLKIQPAKLEDSAVYLCASSRGFSGANVLTFGAGSRLTVL.

The V gene is TRBV20-1, the J gene TRBJ2-7; D might be TRBD2 (6 bases). Germline CDR1 reads DFQATT; CDR2 reads SNEGSKA (reference sequence). V was pared by 5 bases and J by 3 bases, with 17 bases between. The CDR3 loop spans 14 amino acids. The CDR3 loop is CSAWEAPRGYEQYF. The CDR3, as DNA: TGCAGTGCTTGGGAGGCTCCGCGGGGCTACGAGCAGTACTTC.

This clonotype occurred many times. The chain couples TRBV29-1 to TRBJ2-7, with TRBD1 matching 8 bases. CDR3 length: 15 amino acids. Losses at the gene ends were 0 bases for V and 6 bases for J; bases not matched to a gene: 10. Germline assignment: CDR1 SQVTM and CDR2 ANQGSEA. CDR3 region: CSVEDRGRGLSEQYF. CDR3 in DNA: TGCAGCGTTGAAGATCGGGGCAGGGGGCTGTCCGAGCAGTACTTC.

To note about this clonotype: It may be a read error: a sequence one base away is much more abundant. The rearrangement joins TRBV20-1 to TRBJ1-6, with D possibly matching TRBD1 (5 bases). The CDR3 loop spans 15 amino acids. In germline, CDR1 is DFQATT, CDR2 SNEGSKA (reference sequence). The CDR3, as DNA: TGCAGTGCTAGCTCGGACACGCTCTATAATTCATCCCTCCACTTT. Its translation is CSASSDTLYNSSLHF.

In this sample, this clonotype turned up a few times. The rearrangement links TRBV4-2 to TRBJ1-2; TRBD1 might be the D (5 bases). The CDR3 is 13 amino acids. V dropped 1 base and J dropped 7 bases, with 10 bases sitting between them. The germline V gene has CDR1 LGHNA and CDR2 YNFKEQ. The CDR3 spells CASSQGGTGGYTF. The CDR3 DNA sequence: TGTGCCAGCAGCCAAGGGGGGACTGGTGGCTACACCTTC.

J is TRBJ2-5 and V is TRBV7-2; TRBD2 might be the D (6 bases). The DNA end is more similar to TRBJ2-7, so the J call may be wrong. This CDR3 is 15 amino acids long. Germline values: CDR1 SGHTA, CDR2 FQGNSA. The CDR3 loop is CASSSNQGGIYEQYF. Here the CDR3 DNA reads TGTGCCAGCAGCTCGAACCAGGGAGGTATCTACGAGCAGTACTTC.

The V call is TRBV2, the J call TRBJ2-2; 9 bases line up with TRBD1. Germline loops: CDR1 SNHLY, CDR2 FYNNEI. V shed 4 bases, J shed 8 bases, and the junction held 17 bases outside the gene matches. The CDR3 loop spans 18 amino acids. The CDR3 DNA reads TGTGCCAGCAGTGCTAGCCGACTTGGGACAGGGAGTCCGGGGGAGCTGTTTTTT. Its translation is CASSASRLGTGSPGELFF. The full variable domain, with the rest looked up from reference TRBV2 and TRBJ2-2, is EPEVTQTPSHQVTQMGQEVILRCVPISNHLYFYWYRQILGQKVEFLVSFYNNEISEKSEIFDDQFSVERPDGSNFTLKIRSTKLEDSAMYFCASSASRLGTGSPGELFFGEGSRLTVL.

This clonotype was detected ten times or more. The CDR3 DNA sequence: TGTGCCAGCAGCCTGGACGATTACAATGAGCAGTTCTTC. Residues: CASSLDDYNEQFF. This sequence joins TRBV7-2 and TRBJ2-1; D gene unclear. Germline assignment: CDR1 SGHTA and CDR2 FQGNSA. This CDR3 has 13 residues. V gave up 5 bases and J gave up 4 bases, with 9 bases separating them.

This clonotype was found many times. This chain connects TRBV5-5 to TRBJ2-7, with 10 bases identical to TRBD1. The V gene's germline CDR1 is SGHKS and CDR2 YYEKEE (reference sequence). This CDR3 is 15 amino acids long. V dropped 2 bases and J dropped 2; count of bases not matched to a gene: 4. The chain's CDR3 is CASSFSGQGAYEQYF. In DNA, the CDR3 is TGTGCCAGCAGCTTTTCCGGACAGGGGGCCTACGAGCAGTACTTC.

This clonotype was seen many times. Germline is not matched at one junction end, which may reflect a read error. The chain couples TRBV27 to TRBJ1-1; 7 bases fit TRBD1. The V gene's germline CDR1 is MNHEY and CDR2 SMNVEV (reference sequence). This CDR3 spans 18 amino acids. The CDR3 sequence: CASSLSSGPRGLKTEAFF. In nucleotides, the CDR3 is TGTGCCAGCAGTTTATCTTCAGGACCAAGGGGGCTGAAAACTGAAGCTTTCTTT.

In regard to this clonotype: One end of the junction fails to match germline, which may point to a read error. The chain uses TRBV20-1 and TRBJ2-1, with D possibly TRBD2 on 5 matching bases. The CDR3 is 13 amino acids. CDR1 and CDR2 from the germline V gene are DFQATT and SNEGSKA (reference sequence). The CDR3 region is CCARETLYNEQFF. Here the CDR3 DNA reads TGCTGTGCTAGGGAGACATTATACAATGAGCAGTTCTTC.

This clonotype was seen ten or more times. This sequence joins TRBV6-4 and TRBJ2-7; 14 nucleotides match TRBD2. The CDR3 contains 16 residues. The V gene end was trimmed by 8 bases and the J gene end by 3 bases; junction bases not matched to a gene: 9. Per the germline V gene, CDR1 is MRHNA and CDR2 is SNTAGT. The CDR3, as DNA: TGTGCCAGCCAGGGGACTAGCGGGGGAAAAATCTACGAGCAGTACTTC. This sequence encodes CASQGTSGGKIYEQYF.

This chain uses TRBV2 with TRBJ2-3, with TRBD2 identical over 9 bases. Germline CDR1 is SNHLY and CDR2 is FYNNEI. V dropped 6 bases and J dropped 4; count of bases not matched to a gene: 5. This CDR3 is built from 14 residues. The CDR3 DNA is TGTGCCAGCAGCGTAGCGGGAGACTCAGATACGCAGTATTTT. This sequence encodes CASSVAGDSDTQYF.

In its sample, this clonotype was seen a few times. The gene calls are TRBV7-2 and TRBJ2-1; 7 bases line up with TRBD1. Germline CDR1 and CDR2: SGHTA and FQGNSA. The ends lost 6 bases at V and 15 bases at J; junction bases unmatched: 8. This CDR3 region has 11 residues. The CDR3 nucleotides read TGTGCCAGCAGTTCCAGGACAGGTCTGTTCTTC. This encodes CASSSRTGLFF.

V is TRBV30 and J is TRBJ1-1; D possibly corresponds to TRBD1 (6 bases). The V gene's germline CDR1 is GTSNPN and CDR2 SVGIG (reference sequence). V was pared by 1 base and J by 4 bases, with 10 bases between. The CDR3 sequence is 13 residues long. The CDR3 protein is CAWSALTGTEAFF. CDR3 DNA sequence: TGTGCCTGGAGTGCCCTGACAGGCACTGAAGCTTTCTTT.

This clonotype was seen ten or more times. The chain links TRBV2 to TRBJ2-7, with 8 positions matching TRBD1. The CDR3 sequence is 15 residues long. With V trimmed by 7 bases and J by 2 bases, 10 bases remained unmatched. Germline V gives CDR1 SNHLY, CDR2 FYNNEI. The CDR3 region has the DNA TGTGCCAGCACAGGGTGGGACAGGCAAGCCTACGAGCAGTACTTC. This codes for CASTGWDRQAYEQYF.

This clonotype was seen at least ten times. V usage is TRBV5-1 and J usage is TRBJ2-1, with 8 nucleotides matching TRBD2. The CDR3 extends over 15 amino acids. The V segment lost 4 bases and the J segment 8 bases; nucleotides outside the gene matches: 11. The germline CDR1 and CDR2 sequences are SGHRS and YFSETQ. CDR3: CASSATARGGHEQFF. The CDR3 DNA follows: TGCGCCAGCAGCGCAACAGCACGGGGGGGCCATGAGCAGTTCTTC.

This clonotype was observed at least ten times. The CDR3, as DNA: TGTGCCTGGAGTCGTAAGGGAGCTGGGGCCAACGTCCTGACTTTC. This gives the protein CAWSRKGAGANVLTF. The rearrangement uses TRBV30 and TRBJ2-6; TRBD2 might be the D (5 bases). V shed 2 bases and J shed 2 bases, with 10 bases lying between them. The germline gives CDR1 GTSNPN, CDR2 SVGIG (reference sequence). The CDR3 sequence is 15 residues long.

This clonotype appeared many times. CDR3 sequence reads: CASSQDRGGGGYTDTQYF. The DNA for the CDR3 is TGTGCCAGCAGCCAAGATCGGGGGGGCGGGGGGTACACAGATACGCAGTATTTT. The chain combines TRBV4-2 with TRBJ2-3, with 8 nucleotides matching TRBD2. J was trimmed by 2 bases and V by 0 bases; bases with no gene match: 10. The CDR3 consists of 18 residues. Per germline, CDR1 LGHNA and CDR2 YNFKEQ.

The chain is built from TRBV2 and TRBJ2-1; unclear D gene. Trimming left V 6 bases short and J 15 bases short, with 15 bases between. CDR1 and CDR2 (germline): SNHLY, FYNNEI. The CDR3 length is 11 residues. CDR3: CASREKFLGFF. DNA of the CDR3: TGTGCCAGCAGGGAAAAATTTCTTGGGTTCTTC.